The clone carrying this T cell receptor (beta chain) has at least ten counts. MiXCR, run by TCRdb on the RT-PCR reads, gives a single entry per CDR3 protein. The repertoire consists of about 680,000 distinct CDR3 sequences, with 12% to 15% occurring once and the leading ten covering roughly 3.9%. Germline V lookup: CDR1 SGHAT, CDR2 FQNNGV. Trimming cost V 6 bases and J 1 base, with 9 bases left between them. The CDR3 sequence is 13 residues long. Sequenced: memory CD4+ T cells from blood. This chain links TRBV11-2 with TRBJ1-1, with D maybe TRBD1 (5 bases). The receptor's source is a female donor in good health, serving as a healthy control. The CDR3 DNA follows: TGTGCCAGCAGGGTCGACAGGAACACTGAAGCTTTCTTT. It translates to CASRVDRNTEAFF.